Below are 16 T cell receptor beta chains sequenced from a single sample in a study of T cell changes during pregnancy in multiple sclerosis (dated by TCRdb to the late 2010s). The library relied on the immunoSEQ multiplex PCR assay. TCRdb retrieved this table from immuneACCESS and kept in-frame rearrangements only. Not all clones are present; in checked studies, unresolved V genes account for under half, and no reason is known for the remainder. The sample table lists some 80,000 clones, around 94% of them with a count of one. The ten largest clones capture less than 0.15% of the sample. The input for sequencing was CD4+ T cells from peripheral blood mononuclear cells, taken after pregnancy. The receptors shown here come from a female donor with multiple sclerosis, enrolled in a pregnancy study.

The V gene is TRBV15, the J gene TRBJ2-5, with 12 bases matching TRBD2. V shed 0 bases and J 5 bases; nucleotides not matched to a gene: 10. The germline V gene has CDR1 LNHNV and CDR2 YYDKDF (reference sequence). This CDR3 region has 18 residues. The CDR3 DNA sequence: TGTGCCACCAGCAGAGATCCCGCACTAGCGGGAGGCGGTGAGACCCAGTACTTC. It encodes CATSRDPALAGGGETQYF.

This sequence joins TRBV19 and TRBJ1-5; weak D call: TRBD1 (5 bases). The CDR3 extends over 15 amino acids. The germline CDR1 and CDR2 sequences are LNHDA and SQIVND (reference sequence). V was shortened by 7 bases and J by 1 base, with 14 bases between the two germline ends. The chain's CDR3 is CASTLGLMSNQPQHF. CDR3 nucleotides: TGTGCCAGTACCCTGGGGCTTATGAGCAATCAGCCCCAGCATTTT.

J is TRBJ1-1 and V is TRBV18, with D possibly matching TRBD1 (5 bases). This CDR3 spans 14 amino acids. Trimming left V 1 base short and J 1 base short, with 7 bases between. The germline CDR1 and CDR2 sequences are KGHSH and LQKENI. In nucleotides, the CDR3 is TGTGCCAGCTCACCACAGACAGAGAACACTGAAGCTTTCTTT. This sequence encodes CASSPQTENTEAFF. Full variable domain (outside the CDR3, taken from reference TRBV18 and TRBJ1-1): NAGVMQNPRHLVRRRGQEARLRCSPMKGHSHVYWYRQLPEEGLKFMVYLQKENIIDESGMPKERFSAEFPKEGPSILRIQQVVRGDSAAYFCASSPQTENTEAFFGQGTRLTVV.

V and J are TRBV10-3 and TRBJ2-2, with TRBD2 matching over 8 bases. This CDR3 spans 16 amino acids. CDR1 and CDR2 from the germline V gene are ENHRY and SYGVKD. V gave up 1 base and J gave up 0 bases; unmatched junction bases: 1. The CDR3 DNA reads as TGTGCCATCAGTGAGTTAGCGGGAACGAACACCGGGGAGCTGTTTTTT. This codes for CAISELAGTNTGELFF.

The chain's CDR3 is CASSVDRGRETQYF. CDR3 nucleotides: TGTGCCAGCAGTGTGGACAGGGGGCGGGAGACCCAGTACTTC. This chain uses TRBV2 with TRBJ2-5; 11 nucleotides agree with TRBD1. CDR1 SNHLY and CDR2 FYNNEI come from the germline V gene. V lost 4 bases, J lost 5 bases, and 3 bases stayed unmatched. This CDR3 region has 14 residues.

Notes on this clone: One end of the junction varies from germline; a read error may be responsible. V usage is TRBV7-2 and J usage is TRBJ2-3; D gene ambiguous. This CDR3 comprises 15 residues. The V gene's germline CDR1 is SGHTA and CDR2 FQGNSA. The CDR3 sequence is CASSLSMYPTYTQYF. The DNA for the CDR3 is TGTGCCAGCAGCTTATCCATGTACCCCACATATACGCAGTATTTT. The whole variable domain, filled in from reference TRBV7-2 and TRBJ2-3, reads GAGVSQSPSNKVTEKGKDVELRCDPISGHTALYWYRQSLGQGLEFLIYFQGNSAPDKSGLPSDRFSAERTGGSVSTLTIQRTQQEDSAVYLCASSLSMYPTYTQYFGPGTRLTVL.

J is TRBJ2-7 and V is TRBV2; 9 bases are a match to TRBD2. The CDR3 consists of 16 residues. J lost 2 bases, V lost 8 bases, and 13 bases had no gene match. Germline assignment: CDR1 SNHLY and CDR2 FYNNEI. The CDR3 sequence is CASGSSGRPEAYEQYF. CDR3 sequence (DNA): TGTGCCAGCGGTAGCAGCGGGAGGCCGGAGGCCTACGAGCAGTACTTC.

This chain links TRBV5-1 with TRBJ2-7; D is perhaps TRBD2 (5 bases). CDR1 is SGHRS and CDR2 is YFSETQ in the germline V gene. Trimming stripped 0 bases from V and 5 bases from J, with 12 bases between. The CDR3 sequence is 14 residues long. CDR3 DNA sequence: TGCGCCAGCAGCTTGGCCCCGACGAGGGACGAGCAGTACTTC. Translation: CASSLAPTRDEQYF.

This clone showed up just once. The chain recombines TRBV9 with TRBJ2-3; weak D call: TRBD1 (6 bases). Germline V gene lookup returns CDR1 SGDLS and CDR2 YYNGEE. The CDR3 spans 13 residues. Trimming removed 4 bases from V and 8 bases from J, with 14 bases in between. CDR3 coding DNA: TGTGCCAGCAGCCCAACGGGACAACGTACGCAGTATTTT. Translated: CASSPTGQRTQYF.

The sample holds a few counts of this clone. The V call is TRBV2, the J call TRBJ1-5, with D perhaps TRBD1 (5 bases). The CDR3 totals 15 residues. V was pared by 2 bases and J by 6 bases, with 14 bases between. CDR1 is SNHLY and CDR2 is FYNNEI in the germline V gene. CDR3 loop: CASSERVGVSQPQHF. CDR3 nucleotide sequence: TGTGCCAGCAGTGAAAGGGTAGGGGTTTCTCAGCCCCAGCATTTT.

The chain has TRBV29-1 and TRBJ2-5; 9 bases map to TRBD1. This CDR3 has 14 amino acids. With V trimmed by 6 bases and J by 5 bases, 10 bases remained unmatched. Per the germline V gene, CDR1 is SQVTM and CDR2 is ANQGSEA. This chain's CDR3 is CSVRTRTGVETQYF. The CDR3 coding sequence is TGCAGCGTCAGAACCCGGACAGGGGTCGAGACCCAGTACTTC.

V and J are TRBV14 and TRBJ1-2; a weak D match, TRBD1 (5 bases). Trimming shortened V by 1 base and J by 5 bases, and 5 bases separated the two germline ends. The CDR3 sequence is 12 residues long. Per germline, CDR1 SGHDN and CDR2 FVKESK. CDR3 amino acids: CASSQGQYGYTF. CDR3 sequence (DNA): TGTGCCAGCAGCCAAGGACAGTATGGCTACACCTTC.

The chain joins TRBV18 to TRBJ2-7, with 10 bases lining up with TRBD1. Germline CDR1 KGHSH, CDR2 LQKENI. V lost 6 bases and J lost 4; bases outside the gene matches: 12. The CDR3 runs 16 residues. CDR3 region: CASSPSGTGDWYEQYF. CDR3 sequence (DNA): TGTGCCAGCTCCCCGTCCGGGACAGGGGATTGGTACGAGCAGTACTTC.

The rearrangement uses TRBV5-4 and TRBJ2-2; D is possibly TRBD1 (6 bases). The length of the CDR3 is 16 residues. With 6 bases removed from V and 4 bases from J, the gap between germline ends came to 19 bases. Germline loops: CDR1 SGHNT, CDR2 YYREEE (reference sequence). The CDR3, as DNA: TGTGCCAGCACCCCCGGGACACTTCTAACCACCGGGGAGCTGTTTTTT. This sequence encodes CASTPGTLLTTGELFF.

The chain employs TRBV7-2 and TRBJ2-3, with 12 bases matching TRBD2. V lost 5 bases to trimming and J lost 6 bases; unmatched junction nucleotides: 12. The V gene's germline CDR1 is SGHTA and CDR2 FQGNSA. The CDR3 consists of 17 residues. This CDR3 reads CASSLRTSGVRWDTQYF. The CDR3 nucleotides are TGTGCCAGCAGCCTAAGGACTAGCGGGGTTAGATGGGATACGCAGTATTTT.

J is TRBJ2-2 and V is TRBV7-2, with unresolved D. The CDR3 runs to 13 residues. CDR1 is SGHTA and CDR2 is FQGNSA in the germline V gene. Deletions cut 3 bases from V and 4 bases from J, with 6 bases between. This chain's CDR3 is CASSFSSTGELFF. Here the CDR3 DNA reads TGTGCCAGCAGCTTTAGTAGCACCGGGGAGCTGTTTTTT.